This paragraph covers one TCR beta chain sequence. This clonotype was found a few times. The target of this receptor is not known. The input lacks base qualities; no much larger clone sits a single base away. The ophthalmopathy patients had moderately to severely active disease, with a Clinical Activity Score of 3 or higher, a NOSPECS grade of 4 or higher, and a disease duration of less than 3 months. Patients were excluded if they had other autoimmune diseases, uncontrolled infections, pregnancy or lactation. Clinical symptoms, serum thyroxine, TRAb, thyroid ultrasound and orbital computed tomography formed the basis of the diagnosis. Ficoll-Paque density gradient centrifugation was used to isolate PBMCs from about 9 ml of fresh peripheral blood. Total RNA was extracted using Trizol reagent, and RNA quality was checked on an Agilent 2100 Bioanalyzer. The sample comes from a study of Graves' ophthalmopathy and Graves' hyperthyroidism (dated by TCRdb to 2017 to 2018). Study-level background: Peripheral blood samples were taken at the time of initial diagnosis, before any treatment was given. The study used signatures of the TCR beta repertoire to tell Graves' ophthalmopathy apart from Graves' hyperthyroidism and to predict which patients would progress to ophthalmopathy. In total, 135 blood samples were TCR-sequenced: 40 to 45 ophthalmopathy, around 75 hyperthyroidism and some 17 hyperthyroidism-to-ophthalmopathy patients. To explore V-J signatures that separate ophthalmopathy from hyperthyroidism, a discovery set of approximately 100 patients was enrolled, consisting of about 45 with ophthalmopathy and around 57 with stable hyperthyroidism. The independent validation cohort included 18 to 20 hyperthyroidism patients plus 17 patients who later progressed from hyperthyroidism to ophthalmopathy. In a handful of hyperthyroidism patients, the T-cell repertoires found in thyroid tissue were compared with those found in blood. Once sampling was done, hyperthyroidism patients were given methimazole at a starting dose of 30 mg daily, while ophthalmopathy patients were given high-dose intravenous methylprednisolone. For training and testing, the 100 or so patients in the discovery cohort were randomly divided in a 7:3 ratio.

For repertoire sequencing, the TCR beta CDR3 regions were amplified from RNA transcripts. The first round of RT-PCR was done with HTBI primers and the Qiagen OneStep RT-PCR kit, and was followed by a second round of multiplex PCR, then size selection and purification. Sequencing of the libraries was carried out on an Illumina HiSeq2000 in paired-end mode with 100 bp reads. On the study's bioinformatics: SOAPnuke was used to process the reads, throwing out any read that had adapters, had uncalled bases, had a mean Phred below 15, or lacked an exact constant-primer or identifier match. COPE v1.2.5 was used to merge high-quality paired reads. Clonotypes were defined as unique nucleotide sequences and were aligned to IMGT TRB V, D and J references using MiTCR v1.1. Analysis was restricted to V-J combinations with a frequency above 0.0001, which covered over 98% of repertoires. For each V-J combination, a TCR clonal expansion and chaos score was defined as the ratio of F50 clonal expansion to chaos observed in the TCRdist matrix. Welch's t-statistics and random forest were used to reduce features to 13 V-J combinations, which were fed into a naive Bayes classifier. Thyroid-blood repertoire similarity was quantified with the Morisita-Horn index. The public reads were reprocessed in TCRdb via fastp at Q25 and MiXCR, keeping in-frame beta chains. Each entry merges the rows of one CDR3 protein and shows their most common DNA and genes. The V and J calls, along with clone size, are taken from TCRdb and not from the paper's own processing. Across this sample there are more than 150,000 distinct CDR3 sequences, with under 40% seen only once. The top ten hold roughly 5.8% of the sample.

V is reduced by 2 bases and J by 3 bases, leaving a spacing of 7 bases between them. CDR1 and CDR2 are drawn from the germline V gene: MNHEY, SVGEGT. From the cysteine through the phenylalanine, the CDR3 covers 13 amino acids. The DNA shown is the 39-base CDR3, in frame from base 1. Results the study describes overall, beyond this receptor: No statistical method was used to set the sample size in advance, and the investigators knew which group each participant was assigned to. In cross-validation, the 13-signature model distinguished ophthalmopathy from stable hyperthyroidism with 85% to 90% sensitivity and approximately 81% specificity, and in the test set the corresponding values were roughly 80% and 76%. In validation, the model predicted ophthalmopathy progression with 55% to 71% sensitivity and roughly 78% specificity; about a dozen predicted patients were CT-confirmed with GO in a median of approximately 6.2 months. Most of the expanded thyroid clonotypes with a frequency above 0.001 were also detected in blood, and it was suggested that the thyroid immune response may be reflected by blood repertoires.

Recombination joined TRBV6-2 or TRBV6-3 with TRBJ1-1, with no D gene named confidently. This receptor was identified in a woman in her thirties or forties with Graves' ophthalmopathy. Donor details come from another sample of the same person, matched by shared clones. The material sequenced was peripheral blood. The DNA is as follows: TGTGCCAGCAGTTACCTTTTTGACACTGAAGCTTTCTTT. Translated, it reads CASSYLFDTEAFF.